The TCR beta chain described here comes from a study of siplizumab effects on memory and regulatory T cells. Regarding the study as a whole: The naive T cell population seemed more diverse than memory cells and seemed a major contributor to the alloresponse.

CDR1 and CDR2 (germline): LNHDA, SQIVND (reference sequence). The CDR3 totals 17 residues. The V and J ends lost 9 bases and 3 bases respectively, with 26 bases between them. Notes on this clone: The antigen is unknown.

TCRdb's copy holds only in-frame clones and misses some; the assay was immunoSEQ multiplex PCR. The sample shows about 120,000 clones, around 94% of them seen only once. The V gene is TRBV19, the J gene TRBJ1-2; D perhaps matches TRBD1 (6 bases). The sequencing input was non-Treg CD4+ T cells sorted from blood. This TCR derives from a human donor in good health. The CDR3 loop reads CASHQGFYSGVHYGYTF. The DNA for the CDR3 is TGTGCCAGCCATCAGGGGTTTTATAGCGGGGTTCACTATGGCTACACCTTC.